This TCR beta chain appears in the sequencing data of a study of a mutant IDH1 vaccine in newly diagnosed glioma (dated by TCRdb to about 2021). Some background on the complete study: Across visits V03 through V10, patients got a total of eight vaccinations, given in weeks 1, 3, 5, 7, 11, 15, 19 and 23. Vaccination started 4-6 weeks after radiotherapy alone, or was given together with temozolomide cycles in the groups whose treatment included chemotherapy. Of the approximately 33 patients who were treated, around 62% were male and around 38% were female, and the mean age was about 40 years. Prior to enrollment, patients had been given standard therapy consisting of radiotherapy alone, temozolomide alone, or radiochemotherapy with temozolomide, with the combination given to most patients. Peripheral blood was drawn at six visits: V03 (baseline), V05, V07, V10, V12 and V13. For exploratory analyses, 25 treated patients had longitudinal TCRB deep sequencing done wherever samples were available. What the research found in general, with its limitations: Pseudoprogression seemed to be unrelated to changes in the top peripheral T cell clonotypes found by TCRB sequencing. Immune responses induced by the vaccine were seen in roughly 95% of patients across multiple MHC alleles. The authors noted that analyses of patient blood samples could not be reproduced because of sample limitations. Availability determined which PBMC samples were chosen for TCRB deep sequencing.

Library creation used the immunoSEQ multiplex PCR assay. Rearranged TCR beta chain sequences were amplified with the hsTCRB Kit following the manufacturer's protocol. TCRB libraries were sequenced on an Illumina MiSeq. On the study's bioinformatics: Demultiplexing, trimming and gene mapping were performed with the kit vendor's proprietary platform. The immuneACCESS repertoire file appears here via TCRdb, limited to in-frame rearrangements. These files lack a portion of the clones; in checked studies, under half of the deficit traces to unresolved V genes, and the cause of the others is not known. V, J and clone size are taken as reported in that table, and D and trimming were inferred from the DNA itself. The sample yields around 28,000 clones; approximately 88% were counted once. Around 18% of the sample belongs to the ten largest clones. V sheds 5 bases and J sheds 9 bases, leaving 14 bases between their ends. As encoded in the germline V gene, CDR1 is SGHTA while CDR2 is FQGNSA. There are 13 amino acids in the CDR3, from cysteine to phenylalanine inclusive. Of all the DNA, just the CDR3 is kept, 39 bases in frame from base 1.

For this clone: Its antigen is unknown. The input lacks base qualities; no much larger clone sits a single base away.

The time point label on this specimen signifies: week 5, during vaccination. Each vaccine dose, consisting of 300 ug of a 20-mer mutant IDH1 peptide in Montanide, was administered subcutaneously with topical imiquimod. Donors had newly diagnosed WHO grade 3 or 4 IDH1-mutant astrocytomas with loss of nuclear ATRX. The samples were drawn from NOA16, a multicentre, single-arm, open-label phase I trial in Germany that tested a mutant IDH1 peptide vaccine in humans for the first time. Genomic DNA for TCRB sequencing was extracted from EDTA blood using the DNeasy Blood and Tissue Kit. The TCR originated in a man younger than 35 with glioma. This receptor chain uses TRBV7-2 and TRBJ1-5, with no reliable assignment of the D segment. This specimen consisted of PBMCs, obtained from a glioma patient whose treatment included an IDH1 peptide vaccine. The nucleotide sequence reads as follows: TGTGCCAGCAGCCTAGACACTCGGGGGCCCCAGCATTTT. Translated, it reads CASSLDTRGPQHF.